A single sample is the source of the 15 T cell receptor beta chains below, sequenced in a study of tumor-infiltrating lymphocytes in primary liver carcinoma. RNA isolated from unsorted whole blood supplied the blood RNA, with germline DNA also extracted. The investigators made TCR beta cDNA from 400 to 550 ng total RNA, using a constant-region primer. Each TCR beta library was derived from three nested multiplex PCR rounds that employed slightly modified ARM-PCR. In the first two PCR rounds, TRBV1-TRBV30 forward primers were paired with a C-beta reverse primer, and each round lasted about 10 cycles. MiXCR was run by TCRdb on the multiplex PCR reads, yielding one entry per CDR3 protein. This sample carries 300,000 to 400,000 distinct CDR3 sequences, around 60% of them seen once, and the ten largest clones take roughly 6.5%. Sequenced input: peripheral blood. The receptors originated from a man aged 40-50 years with primary liver carcinoma and hepatitis B virus infection.

The table lists this clonotype with many counts. The chain joins TRBV29-1 to TRBJ2-7; the D gene is possibly TRBD2 (5 bases). V lost 4 bases and J lost 2, with 6 bases in between. The length of the CDR3 is 11 residues. The germline V gene encodes CDR1 SQVTM and CDR2 ANQGSEA. DNA for the CDR3: TGCAGCGTTGGGGAGACCTACGAGCAGTACTTC. Translated, it gives CSVGETYEQYF.

V gene TRBV7-9 combines with J gene TRBJ2-4, with 7 nucleotides matching TRBD2. The CDR3 runs 17 residues. The germline gives CDR1 SEHNR, CDR2 FQNEAQ (reference sequence). The CDR3 here is CVISLWGGPARKNIQYF. CDR3 sequence (DNA): TGTGTCATCAGCTTGTGGGGAGGGCCGGCACGCAAAAACATTCAGTACTTC.

As for this clonotype: At one boundary the junction diverges from the germline segment, which might be a read error. The rearrangement uses TRBV11-2 and TRBJ2-3; D is ambiguous. CDR3 length: 13 residues. Germline CDR1 SGHAT, CDR2 FQNNGV. CDR3: CASSLHHTDMQYF. CDR3 coding DNA: TGTGCCAGCAGCCTCCATCACACAGATATGCAGTATTTT.

A word on this clonotype: At one boundary the junction diverges from the germline segment, which might be a read error. This chain connects TRBV6-5 to TRBJ1-1; TRBD1 matches at 7 bases. CDR3 size: 13 residues. CDR1 is MNHEY and CDR2 is SVGAGI in the germline V gene. CDR3 sequence: CASSWTGNIEAFF. The DNA for the CDR3 is TGTGCCAGCAGTTGGACAGGAAACATTGAAGCTTTCTTT.

J is TRBJ1-1 and V is TRBV11-2, with a possible D match to TRBD1 (5 bases). The CDR3 loop spans 14 amino acids. Germline V gene lookup returns CDR1 SGHAT and CDR2 FQNNGV. V was cut by 11 bases and J by 3 bases, with 19 bases left in between. CDR3 DNA: TGTGCCGACAGCTTCGGGGGACCATACACTGAAGCTTTCTTT. Its protein product is CADSFGGPYTEAFF.

A word on this clonotype: A much larger clonotype is one base distant, so this may be a read error. The rearrangement uses TRBV4-1 and TRBJ1-5; tentative D call: TRBD1 (5 bases). The CDR3 length is 15 residues. CDR1 and CDR2 from the germline V gene are MGHRA and YSYEKL. The CDR3 sequence is CASNQDSGFGQPQHF. The DNA of the CDR3 is TGCGCCAGCAACCAAGATTCAGGGTTCGGTCAGCCCCAGCATTTT.

In the case of this clonotype: Since the CDR3 does not end with the conserved phenylalanine or tryptophan, this likely comes from a read error. This chain links TRBV14 with TRBJ1-1; 8 nucleotides align to TRBD1. Germline V gene sequence: CDR1 SGHDN, CDR2 FVKESK. The CDR3 loop spans 15 amino acids. This CDR3 reads CASSPLQGVRTEAFL. The CDR3, as DNA: TGTGCTAGCAGCCCATTACAGGGGGTCAGAACTGAAGCTTTCTTA.

This clonotype has only one observation. The V call is TRBV4-3, the J call TRBJ2-7; 8 bases map to TRBD2. V shed 11 bases and J 1 base; nucleotides not matched to a gene: 16. CDR3 length: 16 residues. The V gene's germline CDR1 is LGHNA and CDR2 YSLEER. The CDR3 loop reads CAGNPELAVASYEQYF. CDR3 sequence (DNA): TGCGCCGGCAACCCGGAACTAGCGGTCGCATCCTACGAGCAGTACTTC.

The chain uses TRBV5-1 and TRBJ1-6; D ambiguous. CDR1 is SGHRS, CDR2 YFSETQ, per germline. This CDR3 is built from 14 residues. Trimming took off 3 bases at V and 9 bases at J, with 13 bases between the two ends. The CDR3 DNA is TGCGCCAGCAGCTACGAGGGAGAGGGTTCACCCCTCCACTTT. This translates into CASSYEGEGSPLHF.

This clonotype has a count of ten or more. The J gene is TRBJ1-4, the V gene TRBV6-5, with 8 bases matching TRBD1. The germline CDR1 and CDR2 sequences are MNHEY and SVGAGI. V shed 4 bases and J 6 bases; nucleotides not matched to a gene: 4. The CDR3 has 14 residues. The CDR3 loop reads CASSFGQGYEKLFF. The CDR3 DNA is TGTGCCAGCAGTTTCGGACAGGGTTATGAAAAACTGTTTTTT.

This clonotype was found a few times. The V and J genes are TRBV5-6 and TRBJ2-2; possibly TRBD1 for D (5 bases). The CDR3 length is 14 residues. Germline assignment: CDR1 SGHDT and CDR2 YYEEEE. Between the trimmed V and J ends, which lost 4 bases and 4 bases, there was a span of 11 bases. CDR3 region: CASSTKGVTGELFF. Written as DNA, the CDR3 is TGTGCCAGCAGCACCAAAGGGGTCACCGGGGAGCTGTTTTTT.

Turning to this clonotype: A much larger clone lies one base from this, so it may be a read error. The CDR3 spells CASRYFGTGWTQYF. CDR3 coding DNA: TGTGCCAGCAGGTATTTCGGGACAGGTTGGACCCAGTACTTC. The V call is TRBV6-5, the J call TRBJ2-5, with TRBD1 matching 8 bases. The J segment lost 7 bases and the V segment lost 6 bases, leaving 10 bases of the junction unmatched. The length of the CDR3 is 14 residues. Germline lookup yields CDR1 MNHEY and CDR2 SVGAGI.

With respect to this clonotype: Given a much more abundant clone one base away, this may be a read error. The chain uses TRBV6-1 and TRBJ1-6, with D unclear. Germline V CDR1 and CDR2: MNHNS, SASEGT. CDR3 length equals 14 residues. Between the trimmed V and J ends, which lost 2 bases and 6 bases, there was a span of 8 bases. This CDR3 is CASSERAGNSPLHF. The CDR3 coding sequence is TGTGCCAGCAGTGAACGGGCGGGTAATTCACCCCTCCACTTT.

On this clonotype itself: A read error may explain this, as a much larger clone is one base away. This chain joins TRBV5-4 and TRBJ2-2; no clear D. Germline values: CDR1 SGHNT, CDR2 YYREEE (reference sequence). Trimming took 3 bases from V and 4 from J, leaving 19 bases between them. CDR3 length equals 17 residues. The CDR3 protein is CASSSAGSGSTTGELFF. The CDR3 nucleotides read TGTGCCAGCAGCTCCGCAGGATCCGGTTCGACCACCGGGGAGCTGTTTTTT.

The chain carries TRBV10-3 and TRBJ1-5; D is unclear. This CDR3 is built from 13 residues. Germline V gene sequence: CDR1 ENHRY, CDR2 SYGVKD. The V end was cut by 10 bases, the J end by 7 bases, with 17 bases between. Here the CDR3 reads CATSGPKDQPQHF. The CDR3 bases are TGTGCCACCTCGGGCCCTAAAGACCAGCCCCAGCATTTT.